Below, 6 T cell receptor beta chains from the same sample are listed, as sequenced in a study of T cell responses to AZD1222 COVID-19 vaccine. Clones were sequenced by immunoSEQ multiplex PCR, and TCRdb holds only the in-frame ones, with some missing. The table includes fewer than 200,000 clones, approximately 92% detected once. The sample consisted of peripheral blood, taken on day 0 of AZD1222 vaccination. These receptors were taken from an adult in good health.

The CDR3 spells CASSPLGGRVNTEAFF. The CDR3 DNA reads TGTGCCAGCAGTCCCCTAGGGGGGCGGGTGAACACTGAAGCTTTCTTT. The chain joins TRBV28 to TRBJ1-1, with D perhaps TRBD1 (6 bases). The ends were cut back, 5 bases at V and 0 bases at J, with 16 bases in the middle. The CDR3 has 16 residues. Germline loops: CDR1 MDHEN, CDR2 SYDVKM.

The CDR3 loop reads CASSLGWDETSNQPQHF. Here the CDR3 DNA reads TGTGCCAGCAGCTTGGGCTGGGACGAGACTAGCAATCAGCCCCAGCATTTT. This rearrangement joins TRBV5-8 to TRBJ1-5; TRBD1 is a possible D gene (5 bases). The CDR3 contains 17 residues. Germline V CDR1 and CDR2: SGHTS, YDEGEE. Trimming pared 0 bases from V and 0 bases from J, leaving 13 bases between.

This chain links TRBV11-2 with TRBJ2-3, with TRBD2 identical over 9 bases. The CDR3 is 16 amino acids. Germline CDR1 and CDR2: SGHAT and FQNNGV. V lost 3 bases to trimming and J lost 5 bases; unmatched junction nucleotides: 9. CDR3 sequence reads: CASSFYSGRFQDTQYF. As DNA, the CDR3 is TGTGCCAGCAGCTTCTATAGCGGGAGATTCCAAGATACGCAGTATTTT.

V is TRBV7-6 and J is TRBJ1-1, with D unclear. Trimming pared 5 bases from V and 2 bases from J, leaving 9 bases between. Looked up from germline, CDR1 is SGHVS and CDR2 is FNYEAQ. The CDR3 has 13 residues. The CDR3: CASSQQDNTEAFF. The CDR3 nucleotides are TGTGCCAGCAGCCAACAAGATAACACTGAAGCTTTCTTT.

J is TRBJ2-1 and V is TRBV27; D uncertain. The CDR3 length is 12 residues. From germline, CDR1 is MNHEY and CDR2 SMNVEV (reference sequence). Between the trimmed V and J ends, which lost 3 bases and 5 bases, there was a span of 5 bases. CDR3 amino acids: CASSLANNEQFF. CDR3 bases: TGTGCCAGCAGTTTGGCGAACAATGAGCAGTTCTTC.

The rearrangement joins TRBV10-3 to TRBJ2-7; maybe TRBD2 (5 bases). From germline, CDR1 is ENHRY and CDR2 SYGVKD. V was pared by 4 bases and J by 6 bases, with 10 bases between. CDR3 size: 12 residues. CDR3 bases: TGTGCCATCAGTGTCGGGGTGAGCGAGCAGTACTTC. Translating gives CAISVGVSEQYF.